A selection of T cell receptor beta chains follows, all from one sample in a study of T cells after yellow fever vaccination. Via MiXCR, TCRdb re-called the 5' RACE reads, giving one row per CDR3 protein. The sample includes roughly 110,000 distinct CDR3 sequences, around 8.6% seen only once; the top ten take 25%. The input for sequencing was CD8+ T cells sorted from PBMCs, taken 45 days after the yellow fever booster vaccination. These receptors all stem from a man aged 25-45 years who received the YFV17D yellow fever vaccine. Each CDR3 is given without its conserved first and last residue. The order of the fields is V gene, CDR3 protein.

TRBV5-1 | ASSPIQGAYEQY
TRBV27 | ASSPGTSILTDTQY
TRBV11-2 | ASSAPTPEQF
TRBV27 | ASSRLAGALSEQF
TRBV4-1 | ASSQGGGGEQY
TRBV7-9 | ASSLQGITHGYT
TRBV19 | ASSMYGEQF
TRBV7-3 | ASSLTPGGELF
TRBV20-1 | SASPLAGASSGNEQF
TRBV5-6 | ASSFRGSINEQF
TRBV13 | ASSRRLRETQY
TRBV2 | ASSDKRSEAF
TRBV29-1 | SVRVQGSNTEAF
TRBV30 | AWEYTGAGDTQY
TRBV7-2 | ASSPGQGVAGANVLT
TRBV19 | ASSIKGAGTEAF
TRBV6-5 | ASSTSDRETQY
TRBV7-8 | ASSFRVTGVMYYEQY
TRBV5-5 | ASNPVVLQPYGYT
TRBV7-6 | ASSLASGGYEQY
TRBV6-1 | ASSADRDTYEQY
TRBV20-1 | SARVAGTSGSQGETQY
TRBV5-1 | ASTMTPTWDRDGYT
TRBV7-8 | ASSSTPDEGGEEQY
TRBV21-1 | ASSPNGRLAGILSSYNEQF
TRBV20-1 | SACGTGTDGYT
TRBV12-3/TRBV12-4 | ASSFGGETQY
TRBV18 | ASSLQPGSSFSSYEQY
TRBV14 | ASSQVRDYGYNEQF
TRBV12-3/TRBV12-4 | ASSQALAGGPNEQF
TRBV6-1 | ASLEQGNTEAF
TRBV7-2 | ASSPPVSVWETQY
TRBV25-1 | ASSQNALAGGRVGVTYNEQF
TRBV5-6 | ASSLGQPTQY
TRBV28 | ASSFQEGALHEQY
TRBV4-2 | ASSQEGGGQPQH
TRBV20-1 | SARGLAGYNEQF
TRBV6-5 | ASSYGGSYEQY
TRBV6-5 | ASSYADSYNEQF
TRBV7-2 | ASSPTSSSYNEQF
TRBV2 | ASRPQGSDEQY
TRBV27 | ASSLLPAGANVLT